One and the same sample provided the 16 T cell receptor beta chains below, sequenced in a study of T cell repertoires in cytomegalovirus infection. TCRdb processed the reads anew with MiXCR; each CDR3 protein has one entry. The sample has about 890,000 distinct CDR3 sequences, 25% to 40% seen once. Their antigen targets remain unknown. Sequencing used cultured CD8+ T cells from PBMCs, obtained from culture after CMV antigen stimulation. The receptors were gathered from a human donor in good health (CMV status not recorded). Some clones in this sample may be carry-over from other donors' samples.

This clonotype was found a few times. The rearrangement links TRBV10-3 to TRBJ2-5, with TRBD1 identical over 7 bases. Germline V gives CDR1 ENHRY, CDR2 SYGVKD. With 3 bases clipped from V and 4 bases from J, the junction kept 8 bases outside the gene matches. This CDR3 has 15 amino acids. CDR3 sequence: CAISENVGGIETQYF. CDR3 coding DNA: TGTGCCATCAGTGAAAATGTAGGGGGCATAGAGACCCAGTACTTC.

V and J are TRBV4-1 and TRBJ2-3; D perhaps matches TRBD2 (5 bases). The germline V gene encodes CDR1 MGHRA and CDR2 YSYEKL. With 1 base removed from V and 6 bases from J, the gap between germline ends came to 11 bases. This CDR3 is built from 14 residues. The CDR3 region is CASSQAGYRDTQYF. The CDR3 DNA reads as TGCGCCAGCAGCCAAGCGGGATATAGGGATACGCAGTATTTT.

This clonotype was observed at least ten times. CDR3 in amino acids: CASSLVGVTEAFF. The CDR3 DNA is TGTGCCAGCAGCTTAGTGGGGGTGACTGAAGCTTTCTTT. The J gene is TRBJ1-1, the V gene TRBV7-8, with D perhaps matching TRBD1 (5 bases). The CDR3 totals 13 residues. CDR1 SGHVS and CDR2 FQNEAQ come from the germline V gene. V lost 1 base and J lost 5, with 8 bases in between.

This clonotype came up once. The V gene is TRBV27, the J gene TRBJ1-5; tentatively, D is TRBD1 (5 bases). The CDR3 has 13 residues. Germline V gene lookup returns CDR1 MNHEY and CDR2 SMNVEV (reference sequence). The V end lost 2 bases, the J end lost 12 bases, and 14 bases lay between the germline ends. The CDR3, as DNA: TGTGCCAGCAGTTTAGCCCCTCGGGGGGACCAGCATTTT. It encodes CASSLAPRGDQHF.

This clonotype was counted a few times. The gene calls are TRBV7-9 and TRBJ2-1; possible D gene TRBD2, 7 bases. Germline CDR1 is SEHNR and CDR2 is FQNEAQ (reference sequence). Trimming stripped 1 base from V and 10 bases from J, with 11 bases between. The CDR3 is made up of 13 amino acids. This chain's CDR3 is CASSLDGGAEQFF. The CDR3 DNA sequence: TGTGCCAGCAGCTTAGATGGGGGGGCAGAGCAGTTCTTC.

The chain links TRBV19 to TRBJ2-5; D remains unclear. With 5 bases removed from V and 5 bases from J, the gap between germline ends came to 9 bases. This CDR3 comprises 12 residues. CDR1 is LNHDA, CDR2 SQIVND, per germline (reference sequence). The chain's CDR3 is CASSAQGETQYF. CDR3 in DNA: TGTGCCAGTAGTGCCCAAGGGGAGACCCAGTACTTC.

This clonotype was observed a few times. V and J are TRBV5-4 and TRBJ1-1; 9 bases are a match to TRBD1. This CDR3 comprises 21 residues. Germline CDR1 reads SGHNT; CDR2 reads YYREEE (reference sequence). The junction had 23 bases not matched to a gene; V was cut back by 4 bases and J by 1 base. CDR3 amino acids: CASSALPGQGTGDEENTEAFF. CDR3 nucleotides: TGTGCCAGCAGCGCCCTTCCGGGACAGGGAACGGGTGATGAAGAGAACACTGAAGCTTTCTTT.

The chain links TRBV29-1 to TRBJ2-1, with TRBD1 matching over 9 bases. In germline, CDR1 is SQVTM, CDR2 ANQGSEA. The CDR3 totals 13 residues. J lost 9 bases, V lost 3 bases, and 6 bases had no gene match. The CDR3, as DNA: TGCAGCGTTGACCCCTCGACAGGGGGTGAGCAGTTCTTC. Protein product: CSVDPSTGGEQFF.

The chain is built from TRBV7-6 and TRBJ2-5; 8 nucleotides agree with TRBD2. The CDR3 runs to 16 residues. The germline CDR1 and CDR2 sequences are SGHVS and FNYEAQ. Trimming at V came to 1 base and at J to 5 bases, leaving 9 bases not matched to a gene. Here the CDR3 reads CASSLVGGGPWETQYF. For the CDR3, the DNA is TGTGCCAGCAGCTTAGTTGGCGGGGGGCCTTGGGAGACCCAGTACTTC.

This clonotype was seen more than once but under ten times. This sequence joins TRBV19 and TRBJ1-5; D unclear. The CDR3 runs to 14 residues. Germline V CDR1 and CDR2: LNHDA, SQIVND (reference sequence). V shed 3 bases and J shed 2 bases, with 8 bases lying between them. CDR3 DNA sequence: TGTGCCAGTAGTATCGTAACCGGCAATCAGCCCCAGCATTTT. Protein product: CASSIVTGNQPQHF.

V gene TRBV2 combines with J gene TRBJ2-7, with 13 positions matching TRBD2. V dropped 5 bases and J dropped 2; count of bases not matched to a gene: 15. Germline V CDR1 and CDR2: SNHLY, FYNNEI. The CDR3 totals 19 residues. The CDR3 sequence is CASSFSPTSGGLSPYEQYF. As DNA, the CDR3 is TGTGCCAGCAGTTTCTCGCCGACTAGCGGGGGGCTATCGCCCTACGAGCAGTACTTC.

This clonotype was recorded a few times. This rearrangement joins TRBV12-3 or TRBV12-4 to TRBJ2-5; no definite D call. Deletions cut 1 base from V and 2 bases from J, with 11 bases between. The CDR3 length is 15 residues. CDR3 residues: CASSLVALPQETQYF. The CDR3, as DNA: TGTGCCAGCAGTTTAGTAGCACTACCTCAAGAGACCCAGTACTTC.

The rearrangement uses TRBV4-2 and TRBJ1-1, with TRBD1 identical over 9 bases. CDR1 and CDR2 (germline): LGHNA, YNFKEQ. This CDR3 has 14 amino acids. J was trimmed by 11 bases and V by 0 bases; bases with no gene match: 7. CDR3 residues: CASSQDGQGPWAFF. The CDR3 region has the DNA TGTGCCAGCAGCCAAGACGGACAGGGGCCATGGGCTTTCTTT.

The gene calls are TRBV3-1 and TRBJ2-5; D possibly corresponds to TRBD1 (6 bases). Between the trimmed V and J ends, which lost 4 bases and 5 bases, there was a span of 23 bases. The CDR3 loop spans 17 amino acids. Germline CDR1 and CDR2: LGHDT and YNNKEL (reference sequence). The CDR3 DNA reads as TGTGCCAGCAGCCCCAGTCCCGGGACAATAGATGCGGAGACCCAGTACTTC. Translated, it gives CASSPSPGTIDAETQYF.

This clonotype has only a few counts. The rearrangement uses TRBV12-3 or TRBV12-4 and TRBJ2-1, with D perhaps matching TRBD2 (6 bases). The CDR3 spans 14 residues. V was clipped by 7 bases and J by 4 bases, with 14 bases between them. In DNA form, the CDR3 reads TGTGCCAGCAACCTCGGGGGAGATTACAATGAGCAGTTCTTC. Translated: CASNLGGDYNEQFF.

This chain links TRBV6-2 or TRBV6-3 with TRBJ2-2; no reliable D call. Germline V gene lookup returns CDR1 MNHEY and CDR2 SVGEGT. The CDR3 contains 16 residues. Trimming stripped 7 bases from V and 3 bases from J, with 18 bases between. CDR3 sequence reads: CASISAHRGHTGELFF. DNA for the CDR3: TGTGCCAGCATCTCCGCGCACAGAGGCCACACCGGGGAGCTGTTTTTT.